Below, 25 T cell receptor beta chains from the same sample are listed, as sequenced in a study of T cells in localized non-small cell lung cancer (dated by TCRdb to the early 2020s). The library was built by means of the immunoSEQ multiplex PCR assay. The table comes from immuneACCESS by way of TCRdb, which keeps in-frame sequences with V and J called. Part of the clones is missing from these tables; in studies checked, under half for an unresolved V gene and the rest for unknown reasons. The table for this sample lists tens of thousands of clones; about 89% of them were counted only once. The ten largest clones capture more than 10% of the sample. This sample comprised PBMCs, obtained before any cancer treatment. These receptors all stem from a man between 40 and 75 years old with stage II squamous cell lung carcinoma.

This clone was observed a single time. The V gene is TRBV6-5, the J gene TRBJ2-7; 7 bases are shared with TRBD2. From germline, CDR1 is MNHEY and CDR2 SVGAGI. The CDR3 has 15 residues. The junction had 9 bases not matched to a gene; V was cut back by 3 bases and J by 4 bases. The CDR3 region has the DNA TGTGCCAGCAGTTATGAGGGCGGGAGTTGGTACGAGCAGTACTTC. Encoded protein: CASSYEGGSWYEQYF.

This chain uses TRBV30 with TRBJ1-2; 8 nucleotides align to TRBD1. The CDR3 contains 12 residues. V lost 5 bases and J lost 3; bases outside the gene matches: 2. Germline V gene data show CDR1 as GTSNPN and CDR2 as SVGIG (reference sequence). The CDR3 loop is CAWGGQDYGYTF. In DNA form, the CDR3 reads TGTGCCTGGGGGGGACAGGACTATGGCTACACCTTC. Looking up the rest from reference TRBV30 and TRBJ1-2 gives the full variable domain: SQTIHQWPATLVQPVGSPLSLECTVEGTSNPNLYWYRQAAGRGLQLLFYSVGIGQISSEVPQNLSASRPQDRQFILSSKKLLLSDSGFYLCAWGGQDYGYTFGSGTRLTVV.

The chain joins TRBV2 to TRBJ2-2; D not certain. Looked up from germline, CDR1 is SNHLY and CDR2 is FYNNEI. Trimming removed 6 bases at V and 6 bases at J, with 5 bases between. This CDR3 spans 11 amino acids. For the CDR3, the DNA is TGTGCCAGCAGCGATCCCGGGGAGCTGTTTTTT. Translating it yields CASSDPGELFF.

The chain employs TRBV5-4 and TRBJ2-5, with a possible D match to TRBD2 (6 bases). Trimming removed 0 bases from V and 1 base from J, with 7 bases in between. CDR1 is SGHNT, CDR2 YYREEE, per germline (reference sequence). The CDR3 runs 14 residues. CDR3 residues: CASSLGEAQETQYF. Here the CDR3 DNA reads TGTGCCAGCAGCTTGGGGGAGGCCCAAGAGACCCAGTACTTC.

In the case of this clone: A read error may produce the germline difference seen at one junction end. The chain uses TRBV7-7 and TRBJ2-1; D is perhaps TRBD1 (6 bases). Germline values: CDR1 SSHAT, CDR2 FNYEAQ (reference sequence). The CDR3 extends over 14 amino acids. The CDR3 DNA reads TGTGCTAGCAGCTTACAGGGTTACTACAATGAGCAGTTCTTC. As protein: CASSLQGYYNEQFF.

Written as DNA, the CDR3 is TGTGCCAGCAGCGTAAGACTAGCGGGCCTCTACAATGAGCAGTTCTTC. This gives the protein CASSVRLAGLYNEQFF. The chain recombines TRBV9 with TRBJ2-1, with TRBD2 identical over 10 bases. The CDR3 has 16 amino acids. CDR1 SGDLS and CDR2 YYNGEE come from the germline V gene. Losses at the gene ends were 1 base for V and 3 bases for J; bases not matched to a gene: 4.

This chain joins TRBV7-9 and TRBJ2-1, with D unresolved. The CDR3 spans 11 residues. The V end lost 9 bases, the J end lost 9 bases, and 12 bases lay between the germline ends. From germline, CDR1 is SEHNR and CDR2 FQNEAQ (reference sequence). The chain's CDR3 is CASELAAEQFF. The CDR3 region has the DNA TGTGCCAGTGAATTGGCCGCTGAGCAGTTCTTC.

The V and J genes are TRBV11-1 and TRBJ2-3; perhaps D is TRBD1 or TRBD2 (6 bases each). The V gene lost 5 bases and the J gene lost 12 bases, with 15 bases spanning the gap. The length of the CDR3 is 12 residues. The V gene's germline CDR1 is SGHAT and CDR2 FQDESV (reference sequence). This CDR3 is CASSARGQLQYF. CDR3 nucleotides: TGTGCCAGCAGCGCGCGGGGACAATTACAGTATTTT.

V gene TRBV13 combines with J gene TRBJ2-1, with D perhaps TRBD2 (6 bases). This CDR3 spans 17 amino acids. CDR1 is PRHDT, CDR2 FYEKMQ, per germline (reference sequence). V was clipped by 4 bases and J by 0 bases, with 16 bases between them. The CDR3 sequence is CASSSRAAGSSYNEQFF. The CDR3 DNA follows: TGTGCCAGCAGCTCCAGGGCGGCGGGGAGCTCCTACAATGAGCAGTTCTTC.

This clone was counted a single time. The V and J genes are TRBV25-1 and TRBJ2-7; a weak D match, TRBD1 (5 bases). The CDR3 has 13 amino acids. Per the germline V gene, CDR1 is MGHDK and CDR2 is SYGVNS. Trimming cost V 3 bases and J 0 bases, with 6 bases left between them. CDR3: CASSDDSSYEQYF. The CDR3, as DNA: TGTGCCAGCAGTGACGACAGCTCCTACGAGCAGTACTTC.

The chain employs TRBV27 and TRBJ2-1, with TRBD1 matching 11 bases. The CDR3 is 16 amino acids. V shed 5 bases, J shed 3 bases, and the junction held 6 bases outside the gene matches. Germline CDR1 MNHEY, CDR2 SMNVEV (reference sequence). Here the CDR3 DNA reads TGTGCCAGCAGTGCCCGGGACAGGGGGAACTACAATGAGCAGTTCTTC. Residues: CASSARDRGNYNEQFF.

The chain links TRBV27 to TRBJ2-7; TRBD1 aligns across 8 bases. The CDR3 has 15 residues. The ends lost 1 base at V and 6 bases at J; junction bases unmatched: 8. Germline V CDR1 and CDR2: MNHEY, SMNVEV (reference sequence). The CDR3 coding sequence is TGTGCCAGCAGTTTATATGGTCAGGGGGCAATCGAGCAGTACTTC. It is translated as CASSLYGQGAIEQYF.

The V gene is TRBV19, the J gene TRBJ2-2; 7 bases align to TRBD1. V dropped 10 bases and J dropped 5; count of bases not matched to a gene: 10. This CDR3 region has 14 residues. Germline assignment: CDR1 LNHDA and CDR2 SQIVND (reference sequence). The CDR3 DNA reads as TGTGCCATCCGACAGGGAGAGGGGACCGGGGAGCTGTTTTTT. It codes for CAIRQGEGTGELFF.

The chain combines TRBV7-8 with TRBJ1-2; possible D gene TRBD1, 6 bases. V lost 5 bases and J lost 4, with 17 bases in between. Germline assignment: CDR1 SGHVS and CDR2 FQNEAQ. The length of the CDR3 is 15 residues. CDR3 DNA sequence: TGTGCCAGCAGCCCGACGGGGGGCCCGTCCTATGGCTACACCTTC. It is translated as CASSPTGGPSYGYTF.

V and J are TRBV30 and TRBJ1-5; D remains unclear. Germline V gene sequence: CDR1 GTSNPN, CDR2 SVGIG (reference sequence). The CDR3 length is 15 residues. V was clipped by 0 bases and J by 4 bases, with 13 bases between them. The CDR3 DNA follows: TGTGCCTGGAGTGTACCCTTCGGTGAAAATCAGCCCCAGCATTTT. Its protein is CAWSVPFGENQPQHF.

The chain carries TRBV5-6 and TRBJ2-2, with 8 bases that match TRBD1. Germline assignment: CDR1 SGHDT and CDR2 YYEEEE. The V and J ends lost 7 bases and 5 bases, in that order; junction bases with no gene match: 7. This CDR3 region has 14 residues. This chain's CDR3 is CASVQGARTGELFF. The CDR3 DNA is TGTGCCAGCGTTCAGGGGGCGAGGACCGGGGAGCTGTTTTTT.

The chain has TRBV9 and TRBJ2-1; no firm D call. The CDR3 consists of 14 residues. Between the trimmed V and J ends, which lost 0 bases and 4 bases, there was a span of 8 bases. Germline V gives CDR1 SGDLS, CDR2 YYNGEE. CDR3 coding DNA: TGTGCCAGCAGCGTAGGGCGGTTATACAATGAGCAGTTCTTC. This translates into CASSVGRLYNEQFF.

This clone has only a few counts. V usage is TRBV30 and J usage is TRBJ1-1, with D possibly being TRBD1 (6 bases). Germline assignment: CDR1 GTSNPN and CDR2 SVGIG (reference sequence). V lost 5 bases to trimming and J lost 4 bases, with 14 bases between them. The length of the CDR3 is 13 residues. CDR3 nucleotide sequence: TGTGCCTGGTTATTTGGGGGGGCCACTGAAGCTTTCTTT. Translation: CAWLFGGATEAFF.

The chain is built from TRBV10-3 and TRBJ2-7; 7 nucleotides align to TRBD2. The V gene end was trimmed by 6 bases and the J gene end by 0 bases; junction bases not matched to a gene: 5. There are 14 residues in the CDR3. Looked up from germline, CDR1 is ENHRY and CDR2 is SYGVKD. This CDR3 reads CAIRSGASSYEQYF. The DNA for the CDR3 is TGTGCCATCAGAAGCGGGGCGAGCTCCTACGAGCAGTACTTC.

The V gene is TRBV5-1, the J gene TRBJ2-2, with 7 bases matching TRBD1. CDR3 length: 14 amino acids. Germline values: CDR1 SGHRS, CDR2 YFSETQ. Germline trimming cut 4 bases from V and 3 bases from J; bases unmatched to any gene: 3. The CDR3 DNA follows: TGCGCCAGCAGCAGGGGGCACGACACCGGGGAGCTGTTTTTT. Encoded protein: CASSRGHDTGELFF. Combining the CDR3 with reference TRBV5-1 and TRBJ2-2 gives the whole variable domain KAGVTQTPRYLIKTRGQQVTLSCSPISGHRSVSWYQQTPGQGLQFLFEYFSETQRNKGNFPGRFSGRQFSNSRSEMNVSTLELGDSALYLCASSRGHDTGELFFGEGSRLTVL.

The chain uses TRBV15 and TRBJ1-2, with 8 bases matching TRBD1. The CDR3 has 16 residues. CDR1 LNHNV and CDR2 YYDKDF come from the germline V gene (reference sequence). V shed 0 bases, J shed 4 bases, and the junction held 7 bases outside the gene matches. CDR3 DNA sequence: TGTGCCACCAGCAGAGATCTAGGACAGGGAGTCTATGGCTACACCTTC. Encoded protein: CATSRDLGQGVYGYTF.

This sequence joins TRBV5-4 and TRBJ2-2; TRBD2 matches at 8 bases. Germline lookup yields CDR1 SGHNT and CDR2 YYREEE (reference sequence). V lost 0 bases, J lost 0 bases, and 1 base stayed unmatched. The CDR3 is 16 residues long. The CDR3 reads CASSLAGGPNTGELFF. The CDR3 region has the DNA TGTGCCAGCAGCTTGGCGGGAGGGCCGAACACCGGGGAGCTGTTTTTT.

The chain combines TRBV9 with TRBJ2-2, with D uncertain. The CDR3 has 16 residues. Germline-derived CDR1 and CDR2 are SGDLS and YYNGEE. The V end lost 0 bases, the J end lost 5 bases, and 14 bases lay between the germline ends. As DNA, the CDR3 is TGTGCCAGCAGCGTAGTAGATCGTAGGCGTACCGGGGAGCTGTTTTTT. Protein: CASSVVDRRRTGELFF.

The chain carries TRBV19 and TRBJ2-7, with 11 bases identical to TRBD2. Per the germline V gene, CDR1 is LNHDA and CDR2 is SQIVND (reference sequence). Unmatched junction bases numbered 9, after V lost 5 bases and J lost 6 bases. The CDR3 extends over 15 amino acids. CDR3 protein: CASSPTLAGGSEQYF. DNA of the CDR3: TGTGCCAGTAGTCCCACCCTAGCGGGAGGATCCGAGCAGTACTTC. Combining the CDR3 with reference TRBV19 and TRBJ2-7 gives the whole variable domain DGGITQSPKYLFRKEGQNVTLSCEQNLNHDAMYWYRQDPGQGLRLIYYSQIVNDFQKGDIAEGYSVSREKKESFPLTVTSAQKNPTAFYLCASSPTLAGGSEQYFGPGTRLTVT.

The chain couples TRBV10-1 to TRBJ2-3; 9 nucleotides line up with TRBD1. This CDR3 contains 16 residues. The V gene's germline CDR1 is WNHNN and CDR2 SYGVQD (reference sequence). V shed 1 base, J shed 0 bases, and the junction held 2 bases outside the gene matches. Here the CDR3 reads CASSEFGQGSTDTQYF. The CDR3 DNA reads TGCGCCAGCAGTGAGTTCGGACAGGGGAGCACAGATACGCAGTATTTT.